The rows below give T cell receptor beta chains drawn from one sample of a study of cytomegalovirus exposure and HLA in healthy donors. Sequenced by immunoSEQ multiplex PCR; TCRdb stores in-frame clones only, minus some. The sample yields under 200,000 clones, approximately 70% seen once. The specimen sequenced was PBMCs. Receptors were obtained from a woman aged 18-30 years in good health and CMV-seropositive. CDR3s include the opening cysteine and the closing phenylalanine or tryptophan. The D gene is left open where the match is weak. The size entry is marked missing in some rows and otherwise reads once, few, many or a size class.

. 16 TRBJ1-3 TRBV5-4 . TGTGCCAGCAGCTTGGATATGGGCCACTCTGGAAACACCATATATTTT CASSLDMGHSGNTIYF
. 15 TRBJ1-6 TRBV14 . TGTGCCAGCAGCTCCCTCGGACAGAGGAATTCACCCCTCCACTTT CASSSLGQRNSPLHF
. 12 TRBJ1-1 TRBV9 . TGTGCCAGCAGCCTCCCGGGGACTGAAGCTTTCTTT CASSLPGTEAFF
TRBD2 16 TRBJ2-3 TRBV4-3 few TGCGCCAGCAGCCTCGGACTAGCGGGGGGGTTGGATACGCAGTATTTT CASSLGLAGGLDTQYF
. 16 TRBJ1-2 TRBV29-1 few TGCAGCGTTGATGTTGGCAGGGAAAATTCTAACTATGGCTACACCTTC CSVDVGRENSNYGYTF
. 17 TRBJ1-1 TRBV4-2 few TGTGCCAGCAGCCCACCCGCCGCCGAGAGGCCGAACACTGAAGCTTTCTTT CASSPPAAERPNTEAFF
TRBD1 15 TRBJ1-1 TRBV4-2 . TGTGCCAGCAGCCAGCCGGGACAGGGGGCGACTGAAGCTTTCTTT CASSQPGQGATEAFF
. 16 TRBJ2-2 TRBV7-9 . TGTTCCAGCAGCTTATCCCGGACATATACCACCGGGGAGCTGTTTTTT CSSSLSRTYTTGELFF
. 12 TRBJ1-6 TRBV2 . TGTGCCAGCAGTGAAAGCGATTCACCCCTCCACTTT CASSESDSPLHF
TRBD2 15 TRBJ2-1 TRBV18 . TGTGCCAGCTCAGCCAGAGCGGGGATTTACAATGAGCAGTTCTTC CASSARAGIYNEQFF
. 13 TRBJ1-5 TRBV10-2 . TGCGCCAGCAGTGCCGGGGGGAATCAGCCCCAGCATTTT CASSAGGNQPQHF
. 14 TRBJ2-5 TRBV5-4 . TGTGCCAGCAGCTTGATCGGCAGGGGAGAGACCCAGTACTTC CASSLIGRGETQYF
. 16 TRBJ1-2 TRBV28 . TGTGCCAGCAGTTTTGGCGGGGGGAGGACACTAGGCGGCTACACCTTC CASSFGGGRTLGGYTF
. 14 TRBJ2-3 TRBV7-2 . TGTGCCAGCAGTCCAGGGGGGTCCACAGATACGCAGTATTTT CASSPGGSTDTQYF
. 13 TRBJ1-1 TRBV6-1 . TGTGCCAGCAGTGACAGGGGGAACACTGAAGCTTTCTTT CASSDRGNTEAFF
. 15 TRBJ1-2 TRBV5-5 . TGTGCCAGCAGCTCAAGCTTTCGCGGGGCGGATGGCTACACCTTC CASSSSFRGADGYTF
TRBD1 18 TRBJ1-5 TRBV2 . TGTGCCAGCCGACGACAGGGGGCAGCGGGATGGACGAATCAGCCCCAGCATTTT CASRRQGAAGWTNQPQHF
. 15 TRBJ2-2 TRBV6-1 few TGTGCCAGCTCTACAGGGGACTTGGTTACCGGGGAGCTGTTTTTT CASSTGDLVTGELFF
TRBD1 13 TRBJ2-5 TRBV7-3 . TGTGCCAGCAGCCCGACAGGGTGGGAGACCCAGTACTTC CASSPTGWETQYF
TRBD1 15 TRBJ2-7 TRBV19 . TGTGCCAGTAGTGTCGCCGGGACAGGGACGTACGAGCAGTACTTC CASSVAGTGTYEQYF